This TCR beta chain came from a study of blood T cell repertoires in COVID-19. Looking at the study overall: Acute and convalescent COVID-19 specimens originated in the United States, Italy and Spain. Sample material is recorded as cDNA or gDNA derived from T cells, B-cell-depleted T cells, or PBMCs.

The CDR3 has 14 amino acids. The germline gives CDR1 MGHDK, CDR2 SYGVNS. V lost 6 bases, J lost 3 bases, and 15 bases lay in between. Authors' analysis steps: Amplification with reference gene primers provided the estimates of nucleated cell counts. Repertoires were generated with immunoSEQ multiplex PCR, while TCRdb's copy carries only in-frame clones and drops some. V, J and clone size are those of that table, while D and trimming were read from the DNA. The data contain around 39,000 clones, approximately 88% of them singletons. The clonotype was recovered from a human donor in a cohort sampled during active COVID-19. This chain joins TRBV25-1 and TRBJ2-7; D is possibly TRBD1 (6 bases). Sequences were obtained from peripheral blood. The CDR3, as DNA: TGTGCCAGCAGCCGAGCAGGGGATGTCTACGAGCAGTACTTC. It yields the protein CASSRAGDVYEQYF.